This T cell receptor beta chain was obtained from a study of response to subunit inactivated influenza vaccine. Study-wide findings and caveats: Few additional T cells are recruited per seasonal influenza vaccination, authors suggested.

The CDR3 consists of 11 residues. CDR1 KGHDR and CDR2 SFDVKD come from the germline V gene. The V end was cut by 0 bases, the J end by 9 bases, with 2 bases between. As for this clonotype: Its antigen remains unknown.

TCRdb ran MiXCR on the RT-PCR reads and lists one entry per CDR3 protein. The table has around 580,000 distinct CDR3 sequences, roughly 10% seen once; the top ten hold 10%. The V gene is TRBV24-1, the J gene TRBJ2-1; D is undetermined. The material sequenced was PBMCs from blood, taken on the day of vaccination. This TCR derives from a man aged 45-60 years who received an inactivated influenza vaccine. The CDR3 spells CATSDLVEQFF. CDR3 sequence (DNA): TGTGCCACCAGTGATTTGGTTGAGCAGTTCTTC.